A selection of T cell receptor beta chains follows, all from one sample in a study of cytomegalovirus exposure and HLA in healthy donors. This table comes from immunoSEQ multiplex PCR, and its TCRdb copy is limited to in-frame clones, with some not included. This sample has around 130,000 clones, with around four fifths found just once. The sample consisted of PBMCs. Source of these receptors: a boy between 10 and 17 years old in good health and CMV-seronegative. Each CDR3 is given with its conserved first and last residue. A D gene is named only where the DNA matches it firmly.

TRBJ1-1 NA TRBV9 TGTGCCAGCAGCGCGGGACAAACGAACACTGAAGCTTTCTTT CASSAGQTNTEAFF
TRBJ1-2 NA TRBV7-9 TGTGCCAGCAGCATGGGAGACGGCTACACCTTC CASSMGDGYTF
TRBJ1-1 NA TRBV13 TGTGCCAGCAGGGGGGCGGACAGCTCGATTTACCTCGAAGCTTTCTTT CASRGADSSIYLEAFF
TRBJ2-7 NA TRBV9 TGTGCCAGCAGCGTAGGCTACCGTTCCTACGAGCAGTACTTC CASSVGYRSYEQYF
TRBJ2-7 TRBD2 TRBV6-5 TGTGCCAGCAGTGTCCTAGCGGGAACCTACGAGCAGTACTTC CASSVLAGTYEQYF
TRBJ2-7 TRBD2 TRBV25-1 TGTGCCAGCGCTGCCCCGGGACTAGCGGGAGGGGGGGCCTACGAGCAGTACTTC CASAAPGLAGGGAYEQYF
TRBJ2-7 TRBD2 TRBV29-1 TGCAGCGTTGAAGGGGTAGCGGGAGGTAGAGCCTACGAGCAGTACTTC CSVEGVAGGRAYEQYF
TRBJ1-5 NA TRBV19 TGTGCCAGTAGTGATGACAGTACCCCATTCATAGAAAGGATACCTGATCATTGGCAGCATTTT CASSDDSTPFIERIPDHWQHF
TRBJ1-1 NA TRBV7-9 TGTGCCAGCAGCCCAGGGGACTACGAGGGCACTGAAGCTTTCTTT CASSPGDYEGTEAFF
TRBJ2-2 TRBD2 TRBV7-7 TGTGCCAGCAGCCTCACTAGCGCCGGGGAGCTGTTTTTT CASSLTSAGELFF
TRBJ1-1 NA TRBV29-1 TGCAGCGTTGAAGATCGCCACTTCGGGGGGACTGAAGCTTTCTTT CSVEDRHFGGTEAFF
TRBJ2-7 NA TRBV6-5 TGTGCCAGCAGTTACTCGAGGGACTTAGCCTACGAGCAGTACTTC CASSYSRDLAYEQYF
TRBJ2-2 NA TRBV7-7 TGTGCCAGCAGCCAGGTTCTGGGCCCGGGGACCGGGGAGCTGTTTTTT CASSQVLGPGTGELFF
TRBJ2-7 NA TRBV5-6 TGTGCCAGCAGACAGGGTGGGTCCTACGAGCAGTACTTC CASRQGGSYEQYF
TRBJ2-7 TRBD2 TRBV4-2 TGTGCCAGCAGCCAAGGACTAGCGGGCCTCTACGAGCAGTACTTC CASSQGLAGLYEQYF